This entry concerns a single T cell receptor beta chain. Antigen: not known. These data come from a study of CD8 T cells in Susac syndrome. Overall study results and limits: As the study acknowledged, the number of individuals who were part of its TCR sequencing and HLA analysis was relatively small.

CD8+ and CD4+ T cells circulating in blood were sequenced for TCR beta. Both CD4+ and CD8+ T cells were negatively isolated, and TEMRA cells underwent FACS enrichment. The RNA, about 0.45 to 1 ug, was put through reverse transcription using random hexamers. Amplification of TCR beta CDR3 across 54 Vbeta and 13 Jbeta was performed with immunoSEQ multiplex PCR. Each CDR3 protein is one row after TCRdb ran MiXCR on the immunoSEQ multiplex PCR reads. Among roughly 120,000 distinct CDR3 sequences listed, over 85% were seen once. From germline, CDR1 is SQVTM and CDR2 ANQGSEA. The CDR3 extends over 12 amino acids. J lost 7 bases, V lost 7 bases, and 8 bases had no gene match.

The chain has TRBV29-1 and TRBJ1-1; 8 nucleotides match TRBD1. Sequencing used CD4+ T cells from PBMCs. The source of this sequence is a human donor in good health. In DNA, the CDR3 is TGCAGCGGTCGACAGGGGCTAATTGAAGCTTTCTTT. Translation: CSGRQGLIEAFF.